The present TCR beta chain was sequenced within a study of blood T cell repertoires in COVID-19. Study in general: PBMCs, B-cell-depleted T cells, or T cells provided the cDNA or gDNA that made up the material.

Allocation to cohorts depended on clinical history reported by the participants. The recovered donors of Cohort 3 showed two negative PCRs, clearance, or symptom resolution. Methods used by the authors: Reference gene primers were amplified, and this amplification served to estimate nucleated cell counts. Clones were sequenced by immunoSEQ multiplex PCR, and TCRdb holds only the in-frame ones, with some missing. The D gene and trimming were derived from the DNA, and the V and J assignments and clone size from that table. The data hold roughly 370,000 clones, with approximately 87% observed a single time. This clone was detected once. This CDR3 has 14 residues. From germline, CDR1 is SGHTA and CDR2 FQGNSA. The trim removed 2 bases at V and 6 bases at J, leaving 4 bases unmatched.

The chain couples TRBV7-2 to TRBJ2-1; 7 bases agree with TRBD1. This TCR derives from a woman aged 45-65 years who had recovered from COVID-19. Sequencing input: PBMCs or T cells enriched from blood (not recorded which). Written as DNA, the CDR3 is TGTGCCAGCAGCTTAAGAGGGGGCCCCAATGAGCAGTTCTTC. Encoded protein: CASSLRGGPNEQFF.